This T cell receptor beta chain was sequenced for a study of blood T cell repertoires in COVID-19. At the level of the study: Donors in the United States, Italy and Spain gave samples during acute or convalescent COVID-19.

Authors' processing steps: Reference gene primer amplification yielded estimated nucleated cell counts. Repertoires were generated with immunoSEQ multiplex PCR, while TCRdb's copy carries only in-frame clones and drops some. V and J calls and clone size are those listed in that table; D and trimming were worked out from the DNA. The data show 130,000 or so clones, 88% seen once. The sample comprised peripheral blood. The TCR was taken from a man aged 65 to 85 with active COVID-19.

The CDR3 DNA is TGTGCCAGCACCCGGACAGGGGAATCACCCCTCCACTTT. Translation gives CASTRTGESPLHF. This sequence joins TRBV6-5 and TRBJ1-6; 9 bases map to TRBD1. V was clipped by 7 bases and J by 10 bases; unmatched bases: 5. Germline-derived CDR1 and CDR2 are MNHEY and SVGAGI. The CDR3 loop spans 13 amino acids.